This record covers a single T cell receptor (beta chain). This record comes from a study of T-cell reconstitution after alpha-beta-depleted transplantation in children. Molecular barcoding with unique molecular identifiers was used for the TCRbeta library. Each CDR3 protein is one row after TCRdb ran MiXCR on the PCR reads. The table has approximately 93,000 distinct CDR3 sequences, about 8% seen once; the top ten hold approximately 6.6%. The CDR3 runs 16 residues. V shed 2 bases and J shed 4 bases, with 21 bases lying between them. Germline loops: CDR1 DFQATT, CDR2 SNEGSKA (reference sequence). The receptor was isolated from a human donor who donated a stem cell graft to a child with congenital amegakaryocytic thrombocytopenia. J is TRBJ2-7 and V is TRBV20-1, with D possibly being TRBD1 (6 bases). Source: PBMCs from the stem cell graft donor, taken from the stem cell graft. As DNA, the CDR3 is TGCAGTGCTAGATACAGGGAAAACCCACAGAGTTACGAGCAGTACTTC. Amino acid sequence: CSARYRENPQSYEQYF.